This T cell receptor beta chain was profiled in a study of beta chain features in type 1 diabetes. About the study: Cells sorted and examined across all samples totaled 85 million to 130 million.

General study findings and limits: For cells with high TCR expression, cDNA sequencing could yield over-representation. A moderate, significant TCRB CDR3 shortening appeared in type 1 diabetes across four CD4+ subsets.

Regarding this clone: Its antigen is unknown.

Researchers reported sorting CD4+ naive, central memory, regulatory and stem cell-like memory cells via CD45RO/CCR7/CD25/CD127/CD95/CD27. Of the isolated RNA, all was reverse transcribed, and so the sequenced material was expressed TCRB transcripts. Profiled with immunoSEQ multiplex PCR; TCRdb holds only in-frame clones, not every one. The sample includes over 650,000 clones, 11% to 15% of them seen just once. CDR3 size: 12 residues. The V gene lost 8 bases and the J gene lost 4 bases, with 14 bases spanning the gap. Germline CDR1 GTSNPN, CDR2 SVGIG (reference sequence). This sequence joins TRBV30 and TRBJ1-2; the D is unclear. This TCR came from a young man with type 1 diabetes. Sequenced: naive CD4+ T cells from blood. The chain's CDR3 is CAGLGRFYGYTF. For the CDR3, the DNA is TGTGCCGGCTTGGGGAGATTCTATGGCTACACCTTC.